This T cell receptor beta chain was sequenced for a study of blood T cell repertoires in COVID-19. CDR3 length: 15 amino acids. Germline CDR1 SQVTM, CDR2 ANQGSEA. J lost 0 bases, V lost 4 bases, and 6 bases had no gene match. Generated by immunoSEQ multiplex PCR, the TCRdb table keeps only in-frame clones and is missing some. Here the sample spans about 290,000 clones, roughly 80% being singletons. This TCR was recovered from a woman in her 50s with active or convalescent COVID-19. This rearrangement joins TRBV29-1 to TRBJ2-1; 7 bases line up with TRBD2. The sequenced sample consisted of peripheral blood. CDR3 loop: CSVGGEGPSYNEQFF. The CDR3 bases are TGCAGCGTTGGGGGGGAGGGCCCCTCCTACAATGAGCAGTTCTTC.